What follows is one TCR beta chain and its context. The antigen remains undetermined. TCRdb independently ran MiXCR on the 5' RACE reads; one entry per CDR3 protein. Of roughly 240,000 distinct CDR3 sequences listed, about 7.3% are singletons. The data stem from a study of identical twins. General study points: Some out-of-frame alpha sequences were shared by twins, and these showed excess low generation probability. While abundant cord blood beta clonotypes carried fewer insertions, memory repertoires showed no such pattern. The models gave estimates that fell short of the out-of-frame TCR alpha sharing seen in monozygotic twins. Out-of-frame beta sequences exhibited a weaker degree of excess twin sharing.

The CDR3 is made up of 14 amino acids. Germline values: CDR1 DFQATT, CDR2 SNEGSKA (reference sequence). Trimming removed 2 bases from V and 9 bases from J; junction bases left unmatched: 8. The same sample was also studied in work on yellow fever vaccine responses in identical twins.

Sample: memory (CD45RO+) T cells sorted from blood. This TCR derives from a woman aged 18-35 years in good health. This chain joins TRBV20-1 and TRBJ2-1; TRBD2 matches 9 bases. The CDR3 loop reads CSARSLAGEGEQFF. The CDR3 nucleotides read TGCAGTGCTAGATCACTAGCGGGCGAGGGTGAGCAGTTCTTC.